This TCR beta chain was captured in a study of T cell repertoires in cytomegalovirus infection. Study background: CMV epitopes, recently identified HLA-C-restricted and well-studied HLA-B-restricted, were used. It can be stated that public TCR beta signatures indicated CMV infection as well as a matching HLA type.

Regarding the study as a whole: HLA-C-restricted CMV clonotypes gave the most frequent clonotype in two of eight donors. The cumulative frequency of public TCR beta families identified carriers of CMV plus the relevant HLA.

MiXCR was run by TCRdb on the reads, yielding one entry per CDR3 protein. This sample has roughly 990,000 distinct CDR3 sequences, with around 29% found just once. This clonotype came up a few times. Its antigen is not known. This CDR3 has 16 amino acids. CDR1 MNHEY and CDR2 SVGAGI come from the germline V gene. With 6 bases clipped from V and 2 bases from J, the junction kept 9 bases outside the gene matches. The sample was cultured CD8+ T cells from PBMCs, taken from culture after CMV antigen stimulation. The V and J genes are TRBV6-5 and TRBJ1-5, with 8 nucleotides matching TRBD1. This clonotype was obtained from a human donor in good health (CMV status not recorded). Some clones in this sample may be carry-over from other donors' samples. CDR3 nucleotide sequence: TGTGCCAGCAGCATTAACCAGGGGGCAGGCAATCAGCCCCAGCATTTT. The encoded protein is CASSINQGAGNQPQHF.